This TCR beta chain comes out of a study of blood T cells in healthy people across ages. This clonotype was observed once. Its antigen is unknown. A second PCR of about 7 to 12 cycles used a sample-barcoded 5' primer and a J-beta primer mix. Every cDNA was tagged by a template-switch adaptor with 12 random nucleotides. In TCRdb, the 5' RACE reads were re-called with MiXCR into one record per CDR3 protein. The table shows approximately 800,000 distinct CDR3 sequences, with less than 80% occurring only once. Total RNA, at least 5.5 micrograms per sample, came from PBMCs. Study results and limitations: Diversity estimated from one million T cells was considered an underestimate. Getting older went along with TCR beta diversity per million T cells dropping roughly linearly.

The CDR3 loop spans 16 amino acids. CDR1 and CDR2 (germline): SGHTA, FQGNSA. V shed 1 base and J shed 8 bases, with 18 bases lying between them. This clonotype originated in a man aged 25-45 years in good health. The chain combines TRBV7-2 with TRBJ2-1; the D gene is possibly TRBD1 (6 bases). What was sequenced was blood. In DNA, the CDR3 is TGTGCCAGCAGCTTAGTATCGGTAGTGGGGGCCTATGAGCAGTTCTTC. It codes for CASSLVSVVGAYEQFF.